Shown below are 19 T cell receptor beta chains from a single sample sequenced in a study of human T cells and chemical hapten exposure. Indicated time point: patch test 3, about 24 weeks after DPC sensitization. Treatment of the sample: therapeutic diphenylcyclopropenone sensitization with weekly scalp DPC. TCRdb reprocessed the RACE reads via MiXCR and lists one record per CDR3 protein. Among about 82,000 distinct CDR3 sequences listed, under 14% were seen once. This specimen was whole blood, taken in connection with sensitization to the hapten diphenylcyclopropenone (DPC). Every receptor here comes from a woman between 50 and 59 years old with alopecia areata. Some clones in this sample may be carry-over from other donors' samples.

The V and J genes are TRBV20-1 and TRBJ2-2, with TRBD2 as a possible D gene (5 bases). The length of the CDR3 is 16 residues. The V end was cut by 5 bases, the J end by 5 bases, with 21 bases between. The germline gives CDR1 DFQATT, CDR2 SNEGSKA (reference sequence). CDR3 in amino acids: CSAGRGSAPSTGELFF. CDR3 nucleotides: TGCAGTGCTGGTAGAGGGAGCGCCCCTAGTACCGGGGAGCTGTTTTTT.

This clonotype showed up many times. The V and J genes are TRBV18 and TRBJ2-3, with TRBD1 matching over 10 bases. Germline CDR1 is KGHSH and CDR2 is LQKENI. Trimming removed 2 bases from V and 4 bases from J; junction bases left unmatched: 3. This CDR3 is 15 amino acids long. The CDR3 sequence: CASSPLGTGADTQYF. As DNA, the CDR3 is TGTGCCAGCTCACCATTGGGGACAGGGGCAGATACGCAGTATTTT.

The chain recombines TRBV20-1 with TRBJ2-7; no clear D gene. Germline V CDR1 and CDR2: DFQATT, SNEGSKA (reference sequence). The CDR3 contains 13 residues. Trimming took 3 bases from V and 0 from J, leaving 9 bases between them. CDR3 loop: CSARPLDSYEQYF. As DNA, the CDR3 is TGCAGTGCTAGGCCCCTGGACTCCTACGAGCAGTACTTC.

The V and J genes are TRBV5-1 and TRBJ2-1; D gene unclear. CDR1 is SGHRS, CDR2 YFSETQ, per germline. The CDR3 sequence is 15 residues long. Trimming took 4 bases from V and 2 from J, leaving 13 bases between them. CDR3 in amino acids: CASSQDPSPYNEQFF. The CDR3 bases are TGCGCCAGCAGCCAGGACCCCAGCCCCTACAATGAGCAGTTCTTC.

The J gene is TRBJ2-1, the V gene TRBV30; D unresolved. V was trimmed by 0 bases and J by 8 bases, leaving 20 bases between them. Per germline, CDR1 GTSNPN and CDR2 SVGIG (reference sequence). CDR3 size: 16 residues. The CDR3 DNA follows: TGTGCCTGGAGTGTACAGCCCGCCCCCTTGGGCGATGAGCAGTTCTTC. Residues: CAWSVQPAPLGDEQFF.

This clonotype was recorded many times. This chain links TRBV27 with TRBJ1-1; D remains ambiguous. The CDR3 contains 15 residues. V was trimmed by 8 bases and J by 0 bases, leaving 16 bases between them. Germline V gene lookup returns CDR1 MNHEY and CDR2 SMNVEV (reference sequence). The CDR3 spells CASFPGPRMNTEAFF. The CDR3 DNA reads TGTGCCAGCTTCCCGGGCCCCCGGATGAACACTGAAGCTTTCTTT.

This chain joins TRBV5-4 and TRBJ2-3; D is possibly TRBD1 (5 bases). CDR3 length equals 14 residues. V gave up 4 bases and J gave up 3 bases, with 12 bases separating them. Germline CDR1 SGHNT, CDR2 YYREEE (reference sequence). The CDR3 coding sequence is TGTGCCAGCAGCCTTCGGACAAAGACAGATACGCAGTATTTT. Its translation is CASSLRTKTDTQYF. The whole variable domain, remainder taken from reference TRBV5-4 and TRBJ2-3, is ETGVTQSPTHLIKTRGQQVTLRCSSQSGHNTVSWYQQALGQGPQFIFQYYREEENGRGNFPPRFSGLQFPNYSSELNVNALELDDSALYLCASSLRTKTDTQYFGPGTRLTVL.

This rearrangement joins TRBV6-2 or TRBV6-3 to TRBJ2-1; the match to TRBD2 covers 10 bases. The CDR3 is 15 amino acids. Trimming removed 0 bases from V and 5 bases from J; junction bases left unmatched: 1. Germline assignment: CDR1 MNHEY and CDR2 SVGEGT. The CDR3 spells CASSYSGLANNEQFF. The DNA for the CDR3 is TGTGCCAGCAGTTACTCGGGACTAGCGAACAATGAGCAGTTCTTC.

V gene TRBV30 combines with J gene TRBJ1-2, with D tentatively TRBD1 (6 bases). The CDR3 length is 14 residues. Trimming shortened V by 0 bases and J by 0 bases, and 8 bases separated the two germline ends. The germline V gene has CDR1 GTSNPN and CDR2 SVGIG (reference sequence). CDR3 amino acids: CAWSVRQANYGYTF. As DNA, the CDR3 is TGTGCCTGGAGTGTACGACAGGCTAACTATGGCTACACCTTC.

This clonotype came up a few times. V and J are TRBV12-3 or TRBV12-4 and TRBJ1-5; a possible D gene is TRBD1 (6 bases). CDR3 length equals 17 residues. Trimming removed 4 bases at V and 1 base at J, with 17 bases between. The CDR3 is CASSSRRAGASNQPQHF. The CDR3 bases are TGTGCCAGCAGTTCGCGCCGAGCAGGGGCAAGCAATCAGCCCCAGCATTTT.

This chain joins TRBV3-1 and TRBJ2-1; D not resolved. The CDR3 is made up of 16 amino acids. Trimming took 5 bases from V and 2 from J, leaving 16 bases between them. Germline CDR1 LGHDT, CDR2 YNNKEL (reference sequence). CDR3 region: CASSESTRGAYNEQFF. CDR3 DNA sequence: TGTGCCAGCAGCGAAAGCACTCGCGGAGCCTACAATGAGCAGTTCTTC.

This clonotype was recorded at least ten times. The rearrangement uses TRBV12-3 or TRBV12-4 and TRBJ2-5; the D gene is possibly TRBD1 (6 bases). V was shortened by 8 bases and J by 9 bases, with 13 bases between the two germline ends. CDR3 length equals 11 residues. CDR3 in DNA: TGTGCCAGCGCTTCTAAGGGGGCCCAGTACTTC. It codes for CASASKGAQYF.

This clonotype was found many times. CDR3 in DNA: TGTGCCAGCAGCTTTCAACAACAGGGCACTGAGCAGTTCTTC. It encodes CASSFQQQGTEQFF. The chain carries TRBV9 and TRBJ2-1; D possibly corresponds to TRBD1 (6 bases). Germline V gene sequence: CDR1 SGDLS, CDR2 YYNGEE. The CDR3 extends over 14 amino acids. The V end was cut by 4 bases, the J end by 9 bases, with 17 bases between. The full variable domain, rest sourced from reference TRBV9 and TRBJ2-1, is DSGVTQTPKHLITATGQRVTLRCSPRSGDLSVYWYQQSLDQGLQFLIQYYNGEERAKGNILERFSAQQFPDLHSELNLSSLELGDSALYFCASSFQQQGTEQFFGPGTRLTVL.

This clonotype came up many times. The rearrangement joins TRBV6-5 to TRBJ2-1; TRBD2 agrees at 10 bases. The CDR3 runs to 14 residues. Germline V lookup: CDR1 MNHEY, CDR2 SVGAGI. Unmatched junction bases numbered 6, after V lost 8 bases and J lost 5 bases. CDR3 sequence: CASQTSGLHNEQFF. In DNA, the CDR3 is TGTGCCAGCCAGACTAGCGGGCTTCACAATGAGCAGTTCTTC.

This clonotype was picked up many times. The chain carries TRBV6-6 and TRBJ1-1; D possibly corresponds to TRBD1 (6 bases). Trimming cost V 5 bases and J 1 base, with 11 bases left between them. This CDR3 contains 14 residues. Germline-derived CDR1 and CDR2 are MNHNY and SVGAGI (reference sequence). DNA for the CDR3: TGTGCCAGCAGTCCGACAGGTCGGAACACTGAAGCTTTCTTT. This translates into CASSPTGRNTEAFF.

With regard to this clonotype: A much bigger clone sits one base away, suggesting this may be a read error. The chain has TRBV18 and TRBJ1-2, with D possibly matching TRBD1 (5 bases). Looked up from germline, CDR1 is KGHSH and CDR2 is LQKENI. V was cut by 4 bases and J by 5 bases, with 8 bases left in between. The CDR3 loop spans 12 amino acids. This CDR3 reads CASSLQGYGYTF. The DNA for the CDR3 is TGTGCCAGCTCACTGCAGGGATATGGCTACACCTTC.

This sequence joins TRBV6-6 and TRBJ2-5; no definite D call. Germline assignment: CDR1 MNHNY and CDR2 SVGAGI (reference sequence). This CDR3 is built from 15 residues. Trimming cost V 0 bases and J 2 bases, with 10 bases left between them. This CDR3 is CASSYSSYAQETQYF. The CDR3 nucleotides are TGTGCCAGCAGTTACTCGTCCTACGCTCAAGAGACCCAGTACTTC.

This chain joins TRBV10-1 and TRBJ2-1; D is unresolved. V dropped 2 bases and J dropped 3 bases, with 17 bases sitting between them. Germline values: CDR1 WNHNN, CDR2 SYGVQD (reference sequence). The length of the CDR3 is 17 residues. CDR3 in DNA: TGCGCCAGCAGTGAGGCCTCCGAGGTTCCTTTCTACAATGAGCAGTTCTTC. This translates into CASSEASEVPFYNEQFF.

This clonotype was seen many times. The chain carries TRBV5-1 and TRBJ2-2, with unresolved D. V was shortened by 0 bases and J by 6 bases, with 6 bases between the two germline ends. This CDR3 has 13 amino acids. Germline V gives CDR1 SGHRS, CDR2 YFSETQ. CDR3 coding DNA: TGCGCCAGCAGCTTGGTAGATGCCGGGGAGCTGTTTTTT. Its translation: CASSLVDAGELFF.